The next 16 T cell receptor beta chains were all read from a single sample in a study of OX40 agonist ivuxolimab in advanced cancers. The protocol was immunoSEQ multiplex PCR, while the TCRdb copy is restricted to in-frame clones and leaves out a portion. The sample holds 70,000 or so clones, roughly 89% seen once. Source: CD4+ or CD8+ T cells sorted from blood, taken in a trial of the OX40 agonist ivuxolimab. These TCRs come from an adult with an advanced solid tumor such as melanoma, head and neck, liver or kidney cancer.

The rearrangement joins TRBV7-2 to TRBJ2-7; 9 nucleotides align to TRBD1. The CDR3 consists of 14 residues. V shed 5 bases and J 4 bases; nucleotides not matched to a gene: 6. Germline V lookup: CDR1 SGHTA, CDR2 FQGNSA. CDR3 loop: CASSAGTGRYEQYF. DNA of the CDR3: TGTGCCAGCAGCGCCGGGACAGGGAGGTACGAGCAGTACTTC.

The chain has TRBV5-4 and TRBJ2-5; 10 nucleotides match TRBD1. V lost 4 bases, J lost 5 bases, and 11 bases stayed unmatched. Germline CDR1 reads SGHNT; CDR2 reads YYREEE (reference sequence). This CDR3 is 16 amino acids long. CDR3 DNA sequence: TGTGCCAGCAGCCTCGGTGGGGACAGGGGTTGGGAGACCCAGTACTTC. Translating gives CASSLGGDRGWETQYF.

This chain joins TRBV4-1 and TRBJ2-2; the match to TRBD2 covers 10 bases. Germline-derived CDR1 and CDR2 are MGHRA and YSYEKL. The CDR3 extends over 16 amino acids. Losses at the gene ends were 3 bases for V and 7 bases for J; bases not matched to a gene: 8. This CDR3 is CASSQQAGGPNGELFF. CDR3 in DNA: TGCGCCAGCAGCCAGCAAGCGGGAGGGCCGAACGGGGAGCTGTTTTTT.

The chain carries TRBV9 and TRBJ2-7; the D is unclear. The V end lost 2 bases, the J end lost 6 bases, and 9 bases lay between the germline ends. The CDR3 length is 12 residues. Germline CDR1 reads SGDLS; CDR2 reads YYNGEE. DNA of the CDR3: TGTGCCAGCAGCGTGTCCCTTGGCGAGCAGTACTTC. Translated, it gives CASSVSLGEQYF.

V usage is TRBV14 and J usage is TRBJ2-1, with D possibly matching TRBD2 (6 bases). The CDR3 loop spans 15 amino acids. The V end was cut by 1 base, the J end by 9 bases, with 16 bases between. Germline CDR1 reads SGHDN; CDR2 reads FVKESK. This chain's CDR3 is CASSQGGILQFEQFF. CDR3 bases: TGTGCCAGCAGCCAAGGCGGGATTCTACAATTTGAGCAGTTCTTC.

The chain joins TRBV6-1 to TRBJ1-2; D may be TRBD1 (5 bases). With 2 bases removed from V and 8 bases from J, the gap between germline ends came to 12 bases. Germline CDR1 is MNHNS and CDR2 is SASEGT. The CDR3 spans 13 residues. The CDR3 spells CASSEWDRGGYTF. The CDR3 coding sequence is TGTGCCAGCAGTGAATGGGACCGGGGGGGCTACACCTTC.

V gene TRBV4-1 combines with J gene TRBJ2-1; D perhaps matches TRBD2 (6 bases). The germline CDR1 and CDR2 sequences are MGHRA and YSYEKL. This CDR3 has 15 amino acids. The germline V and J ends were trimmed by 0 bases and 12 bases, with 18 bases remaining between them. CDR3 DNA: TGCGCCAGCAGCCAAGACTCGACTAGAGGGCTCGCGCAGTTCTTC. Protein product: CASSQDSTRGLAQFF.

V gene TRBV5-6 combines with J gene TRBJ2-2; tentative D call: TRBD1 (6 bases). This CDR3 comprises 16 residues. V lost 1 base, J lost 3 bases, and 13 bases lay in between. Germline values: CDR1 SGHDT, CDR2 YYEEEE. The CDR3 sequence: CASSLTGRYDTGELFF. The CDR3 DNA reads as TGTGCCAGCAGCTTGACAGGGAGATACGACACCGGGGAGCTGTTTTTT.

This clone was seen only once. The J gene is TRBJ2-7, the V gene TRBV27; TRBD2 agrees at 14 bases. Germline V lookup: CDR1 MNHEY, CDR2 SMNVEV (reference sequence). This CDR3 region has 16 residues. With V trimmed by 4 bases and J by 4 bases, 6 bases remained unmatched. The CDR3 loop is CASSYPGLAGAYEQYF. CDR3 nucleotides: TGTGCCAGCAGTTACCCGGGACTAGCGGGAGCGTACGAGCAGTACTTC.

This chain links TRBV2 with TRBJ1-1; no firm D call. Per germline, CDR1 SNHLY and CDR2 FYNNEI. The CDR3 covers 13 residues. Trimming took 6 bases from V and 1 from J, leaving 9 bases between them. In DNA form, the CDR3 reads TGTGCCAGCAGCCGGGAGACGAACACTGAAGCTTTCTTT. Translated: CASSRETNTEAFF.

The V call is TRBV5-8, the J call TRBJ2-7; unclear D gene. CDR3 length: 14 residues. CDR1 and CDR2 from the germline V gene are SGHTS and YDEGEE. Trimming stripped 4 bases from V and 3 bases from J, with 14 bases between. In nucleotides, the CDR3 is TGTGCCAGCAGCACAACTTCCAAGGGCTACGAGCAGTACTTC. Protein product: CASSTTSKGYEQYF.

V usage is TRBV7-2 and J usage is TRBJ2-1; tentatively, D is TRBD2 (5 bases). The germline V gene has CDR1 SGHTA and CDR2 FQGNSA. CDR3 size: 16 residues. V dropped 3 bases and J dropped 7 bases, with 19 bases sitting between them. The CDR3: CASSFPLSRRTNEQFF. DNA for the CDR3: TGTGCCAGCAGCTTCCCCCTTAGTCGGCGGACTAATGAGCAGTTCTTC.

This chain links TRBV7-8 with TRBJ1-6; 7 bases map to TRBD1. Trimming at V came to 4 bases and at J to 13 bases, leaving 7 bases not matched to a gene. Germline lookup yields CDR1 SGHVS and CDR2 FQNEAQ. There are 13 residues in the CDR3. As DNA, the CDR3 is TGTGCCAGCAGCTCGCGGACAGGCCGTCCCCTCCACTTT. Translated, it gives CASSSRTGRPLHF.

This sequence joins TRBV19 and TRBJ2-1; D might be TRBD2 (6 bases). V shed 9 bases and J shed 10 bases, with 10 bases lying between them. The CDR3 runs to 10 residues. Looked up from germline, CDR1 is LNHDA and CDR2 is SQIVND (reference sequence). CDR3 region: CASGGREQFF. CDR3 in DNA: TGTGCCAGCGGTGGGAGGGAGCAGTTCTTC.

This rearrangement joins TRBV7-2 to TRBJ1-3; D not certain. Germline V gene data show CDR1 as SGHTA and CDR2 as FQGNSA. The CDR3 sequence is 14 residues long. V gave up 4 bases and J gave up 1 base, with 8 bases separating them. The DNA for the CDR3 is TGTGCCAGCAGCTCACAGTCGTCTGGAAACACCATATATTTT. Translating gives CASSSQSSGNTIYF.

V is TRBV29-1 and J is TRBJ2-2; tentative D call: TRBD2 (6 bases). Between the trimmed V and J ends, which lost 6 bases and 7 bases, there was a span of 9 bases. Looked up from germline, CDR1 is SQVTM and CDR2 is ANQGSEA. There are 11 residues in the CDR3. CDR3 amino acids: CSVTGGGELFF. The CDR3 nucleotides are TGCAGCGTAACCGGGGGCGGGGAGCTGTTTTTT.